Given below is one T cell receptor beta chain in context. Assay used: immunoSEQ multiplex PCR; TCRdb lists only in-frame clones, some missing. The sample has 200,000 to 250,000 clones; 89% are singletons. This sample was taken from a study of blood T cell repertoires in COVID-19. Germline V CDR1 and CDR2: SGHRS, YFSETQ. J lost 1 base, V lost 2 bases, and 2 bases had no gene match. The CDR3 totals 14 residues. Specimen: peripheral blood. The TCR sequence derives from a man in his sixties who had recovered from COVID-19. V usage is TRBV5-1 and J usage is TRBJ2-5; 7 bases fit TRBD2. As DNA, the CDR3 is TGCGCCAGCAGCTTAGGGACTATCCAAGAGACCCAGTACTTC. Encoded protein: CASSLGTIQETQYF.